These T cell receptor beta chains were read from a single sample in a study of T cells in Graves' hyperthyroidism and ophthalmopathy. TCRdb processed the multiplex PCR reads anew with MiXCR; each CDR3 protein has one entry. The table records some 460,000 distinct CDR3 sequences, around 16% of them present only once. The source material was blood. The receptors come from a woman in her late teens or twenties with Graves' hyperthyroidism. Both conserved end residues are part of each CDR3. Each record gives: J gene, CDR3 length, D gene, V gene, clone size, CDR3 DNA, CDR3 protein. The D gene is left open where the match is weak. Clone size, where shown, is once, few, many, or a class for clones that have expanded.

j_call: TRBJ2-2; cdr3_length: 15; d_call: TRBD1; v_call: TRBV2; clone_size: many; cdr3_nt: TGTGCCAGCAGTCTGGACAGGTCGGACACCGGGGAGCTGTTTTTT; cdr3_aa: CASSLDRSDTGELFF
j_call: TRBJ1-1; cdr3_length: 15; d_call: TRBD1; v_call: TRBV18; clone_size: many; cdr3_nt: TGTGCCAGCTCACGACTGGGACAGGAGAACACTGAAGCTTTCTTT; cdr3_aa: CASSRLGQENTEAFF
j_call: TRBJ2-5; cdr3_length: 17; d_call: NA; v_call: TRBV3-1; clone_size: many; cdr3_nt: TGTGCCAGCAGCCAAGAAAATACGGACCTCGAGGGGGAGACCCAGTACTTC; cdr3_aa: CASSQENTDLEGETQYF
j_call: TRBJ1-1; cdr3_length: 13; d_call: NA; v_call: TRBV10-3; clone_size: many; cdr3_nt: TGTGCCATCAGTGTAGGAGGGAACACTGAAGCTTTCTTT; cdr3_aa: CAISVGGNTEAFF
j_call: TRBJ1-4; cdr3_length: 15; d_call: NA; v_call: TRBV5-1; clone_size: NA; cdr3_nt: TGCGCCAGCAGCTCCTCTCCTGCAACTAATGAAAAACTGTTTTTT; cdr3_aa: CASSSSPATNEKLFF
j_call: TRBJ1-6; cdr3_length: 15; d_call: NA; v_call: TRBV25-1; clone_size: NA; cdr3_nt: TGTGCCAGCAGTGAATTGGATCGCGGAAATTCACCCCTCCACTTT; cdr3_aa: CASSELDRGNSPLHF
j_call: TRBJ2-1; cdr3_length: 16; d_call: TRBD2; v_call: TRBV4-3; clone_size: NA; cdr3_nt: TGCGCCAGCAGCGGACTAGCGGGGCCCGTCTACAATGAGCAGTTCTTC; cdr3_aa: CASSGLAGPVYNEQFF
j_call: TRBJ2-3; cdr3_length: 15; d_call: NA; v_call: TRBV29-1; clone_size: many; cdr3_nt: TGCAGCGTTGGGAACCTCCAGTTTAGCACAGATACGCAGTATTTT; cdr3_aa: CSVGNLQFSTDTQYF
j_call: TRBJ2-7; cdr3_length: 13; d_call: NA; v_call: TRBV28; clone_size: many; cdr3_nt: TGTGCCAGCAGTTTTCAGGGGTCCTACGAGCAGTACTTC; cdr3_aa: CASSFQGSYEQYF
j_call: TRBJ1-5; cdr3_length: 15; d_call: NA; v_call: TRBV6-1; clone_size: many; cdr3_nt: TGTGCCAGCAGTGGACAAACAGGGAGCGGTCAGCCCCAGCATTTT; cdr3_aa: CASSGQTGSGQPQHF
j_call: TRBJ2-7; cdr3_length: 17; d_call: TRBD2; v_call: TRBV27; clone_size: many; cdr3_nt: TGTGCCAGCAGTCAGTTACCGACTAGCGGGAGAGGCTACGAGCAGTACTTC; cdr3_aa: CASSQLPTSGRGYEQYF
j_call: TRBJ2-5; cdr3_length: 14; d_call: TRBD1; v_call: TRBV5-4; clone_size: few; cdr3_nt: TGTGCCAGCAGGGTGGGACAGGGGATGGAGACCCAGTACTTC; cdr3_aa: CASRVGQGMETQYF
j_call: TRBJ1-4; cdr3_length: 17; d_call: TRBD1; v_call: TRBV11-2; clone_size: NA; cdr3_nt: TGTGCCAGCAGCTTACAGGGACAGCTCGCAACTAATGAAAAACTGTTTTTT; cdr3_aa: CASSLQGQLATNEKLFF
j_call: TRBJ2-4; cdr3_length: 15; d_call: NA; v_call: TRBV20-1; clone_size: few; cdr3_nt: TGCAGTGCTAGTCCCCTTGCTGTTGCCAAAAACATTCAGTACTTC; cdr3_aa: CSASPLAVAKNIQYF
j_call: TRBJ2-3; cdr3_length: 15; d_call: TRBD2; v_call: TRBV6-1; clone_size: many; cdr3_nt: TGTGCCAGCAGTGAAGTGTTAGCGGGAACAGATACGCAGTATTTT; cdr3_aa: CASSEVLAGTDTQYF
j_call: TRBJ2-3; cdr3_length: 16; d_call: NA; v_call: TRBV27; clone_size: many; cdr3_nt: TGTGCCAGCAGTTTACTTGGGTTGGAGGGGGCAGATACGCAGTATTTT; cdr3_aa: CASSLLGLEGADTQYF
j_call: TRBJ1-6; cdr3_length: 13; d_call: TRBD1; v_call: TRBV28; clone_size: once; cdr3_nt: TGTGCCAGCCGGACAGGTTTCGTCTCACCCCTCCACTTT; cdr3_aa: CASRTGFVSPLHF
j_call: TRBJ2-1; cdr3_length: 15; d_call: NA; v_call: TRBV7-2; clone_size: few; cdr3_nt: TGTGCCAGCAGCCCGGGACCGGTAGTTGACAATGAGCAGTTCTTC; cdr3_aa: CASSPGPVVDNEQFF
j_call: TRBJ1-1; cdr3_length: 14; d_call: NA; v_call: TRBV20-1; clone_size: once; cdr3_nt: TGCAGTGCTAGATCAGGCGTCGTAGGTACTGAAGCTTTCTTT; cdr3_aa: CSARSGVVGTEAFF
j_call: TRBJ2-7; cdr3_length: 15; d_call: TRBD1; v_call: TRBV18; clone_size: many; cdr3_nt: TGTGCCAGCTCAACTAACAGGGGCGTATACTACGAGCAGTACTTC; cdr3_aa: CASSTNRGVYYEQYF
j_call: TRBJ2-5; cdr3_length: 12; d_call: NA; v_call: TRBV20-1; clone_size: NA; cdr3_nt: TGCAGTGCCGTCCTCCCAGGAGAGACCCAGTACTTC; cdr3_aa: CSAVLPGETQYF
j_call: TRBJ2-2; cdr3_length: 14; d_call: NA; v_call: TRBV24-1; clone_size: NA; cdr3_nt: TGTGCCACCTCCGGTCAGGGGGGATCCGGGGAGCTGTTTTTT; cdr3_aa: CATSGQGGSGELFF
j_call: TRBJ2-1; cdr3_length: 17; d_call: TRBD1; v_call: TRBV15; clone_size: NA; cdr3_nt: TGTGCCACCAGCTTGGACAGGGGATCCAGCTCCTACAATGAGCAGTTCTTC; cdr3_aa: CATSLDRGSSSYNEQFF
j_call: TRBJ2-7; cdr3_length: 15; d_call: TRBD1; v_call: TRBV6-1; clone_size: few; cdr3_nt: TGTGCCAGCAGCAGACAGGGTGGCAATTCAAACGAGCAGTACTTC; cdr3_aa: CASSRQGGNSNEQYF
j_call: TRBJ2-1; cdr3_length: 15; d_call: TRBD2; v_call: TRBV13; clone_size: NA; cdr3_nt: TGTGCCAGCAGCCTGAGCGGGAGCCGCTACAATGAGCAGTTCTTC; cdr3_aa: CASSLSGSRYNEQFF
j_call: TRBJ2-1; cdr3_length: 15; d_call: NA; v_call: TRBV11-2; clone_size: many; cdr3_nt: TGTGCCAGCAGCCTCGGACTATACTCCTACAATGAGCAGTTCTTC; cdr3_aa: CASSLGLYSYNEQFF
j_call: TRBJ2-1; cdr3_length: 15; d_call: NA; v_call: TRBV25-1; clone_size: few; cdr3_nt: TGTGCCAGCAGTGAATCCTTGAGCTCCTACAATGAGCAGTTCTTC; cdr3_aa: CASSESLSSYNEQFF
j_call: TRBJ2-3; cdr3_length: 16; d_call: NA; v_call: TRBV6-2/TRBV6-3; clone_size: NA; cdr3_nt: TGTGCCAGCAGTTACAGGGGGGTGGGAAACACAGATACGCAGTATTTT; cdr3_aa: CASSYRGVGNTDTQYF
j_call: TRBJ1-1; cdr3_length: 14; d_call: TRBD1; v_call: TRBV2; clone_size: NA; cdr3_nt: TGTGCAAGCAGTGGGGACAGGTTTAACACTGAATCTTTCTTT; cdr3_aa: CASSGDRFNTESFF
j_call: TRBJ1-2; cdr3_length: 16; d_call: NA; v_call: TRBV18; clone_size: many; cdr3_nt: TGTGCCAGCTCACCGGTGCGGCCGTATCCTAACTATGGCTACACCTTC; cdr3_aa: CASSPVRPYPNYGYTF
j_call: TRBJ2-7; cdr3_length: 14; d_call: TRBD1; v_call: TRBV27; clone_size: NA; cdr3_nt: TGTGCCAGCAGTGCCGGGACAGGGTCTCGGGAGCAGTACTTC; cdr3_aa: CASSAGTGSREQYF
j_call: TRBJ1-2; cdr3_length: 15; d_call: TRBD1; v_call: TRBV4-1; clone_size: few; cdr3_nt: TGCGCCAGCAGCCAAGTTTTGGGACAGTCACATGGCTACACCTTC; cdr3_aa: CASSQVLGQSHGYTF
j_call: TRBJ1-1; cdr3_length: 12; d_call: NA; v_call: TRBV28; clone_size: once; cdr3_nt: TGTGCCACCCACCCCCCGGGCACTGAAGCTTTCTTT; cdr3_aa: CATHPPGTEAFF
j_call: TRBJ2-3; cdr3_length: 15; d_call: TRBD2; v_call: TRBV4-2; clone_size: few; cdr3_nt: TGTGCCAGCAGCCAAGTAATAGCGGGAGAAGATACGCAGTATTTT; cdr3_aa: CASSQVIAGEDTQYF
j_call: TRBJ1-5; cdr3_length: 12; d_call: NA; v_call: TRBV24-1; clone_size: few; cdr3_nt: TGTGCCACCACGGTGGGCAATCAGCCCCAGCATTTT; cdr3_aa: CATTVGNQPQHF
j_call: TRBJ1-1; cdr3_length: 19; d_call: TRBD1; v_call: TRBV12-3/TRBV12-4; clone_size: many; cdr3_nt: TGTGCCAGCACCTTTAACCTACCTGGGAGGGGGCCATTGGGCACTGAAGCTTTCTTT; cdr3_aa: CASTFNLPGRGPLGTEAFF
j_call: TRBJ1-3; cdr3_length: 15; d_call: NA; v_call: TRBV13; clone_size: few; cdr3_nt: TGTGCCAGCAGCTCGACGGACCGTACTGGAAACACCATATATTTT; cdr3_aa: CASSSTDRTGNTIYF
j_call: TRBJ1-6; cdr3_length: 13; d_call: NA; v_call: TRBV19; clone_size: NA; cdr3_nt: TGTGCCAGTCGTCCGGTAGCTAATTCACCCCTCCACTTT; cdr3_aa: CASRPVANSPLHF
j_call: TRBJ2-7; cdr3_length: 11; d_call: NA; v_call: TRBV29-1; clone_size: many; cdr3_nt: TGCAGCGTTGAGGCCAGCTACGAGCAGTACTTC; cdr3_aa: CSVEASYEQYF
j_call: TRBJ2-7; cdr3_length: 17; d_call: NA; v_call: TRBV4-2; clone_size: many; cdr3_nt: TGTGCCAGCAGCCAAGGAGGGTATTGGGGATCGGCCTACGAGCAGTACTTC; cdr3_aa: CASSQGGYWGSAYEQYF
j_call: TRBJ1-1; cdr3_length: 15; d_call: NA; v_call: TRBV11-1; clone_size: many; cdr3_nt: TGTGCCAGCAGCTTATCCGGGACGGCGAACACTGAAGCTTTCTTT; cdr3_aa: CASSLSGTANTEAFF
j_call: TRBJ2-3; cdr3_length: 14; d_call: NA; v_call: TRBV20-1; clone_size: many; cdr3_nt: TGCAGTGCTAGAGTGTCAGGGACCACAGATACGCAGTATTTT; cdr3_aa: CSARVSGTTDTQYF
j_call: TRBJ1-1; cdr3_length: 14; d_call: NA; v_call: TRBV4-3; clone_size: NA; cdr3_nt: TGCGCCAGCAGCCACTCGGGGGACACTTTTGAAGCTTTCTTT; cdr3_aa: CASSHSGDTFEAFF
j_call: TRBJ2-1; cdr3_length: 14; d_call: TRBD1; v_call: TRBV5-1; clone_size: many; cdr3_nt: TGCGCCAGCAGCCCGGGGGACAGGCTAAATGAGCAGTTCTTC; cdr3_aa: CASSPGDRLNEQFF
j_call: TRBJ2-1; cdr3_length: 15; d_call: NA; v_call: TRBV28; clone_size: many; cdr3_nt: TGTGCCAGCAGTTCGTCATTGGAAGTCTACAATGAGCAGTTCTTC; cdr3_aa: CASSSSLEVYNEQFF
j_call: TRBJ2-3; cdr3_length: 14; d_call: TRBD2; v_call: TRBV9; clone_size: many; cdr3_nt: TGTGCCAGCAGTGTTGGCGGGAGGGCAGATACGCAGTATTTT; cdr3_aa: CASSVGGRADTQYF
j_call: TRBJ1-4; cdr3_length: 15; d_call: NA; v_call: TRBV6-2/TRBV6-3; clone_size: few; cdr3_nt: TGTGCCAGCAGAAAATTTGGAGTCGGAAATGAAAAACTGTTTTTT; cdr3_aa: CASRKFGVGNEKLFF
j_call: TRBJ2-1; cdr3_length: 14; d_call: NA; v_call: TRBV7-2; clone_size: few; cdr3_nt: TGTGCCAGCAGCTTACGTCCGGCAGCTGAAGAGCAGTTCTTC; cdr3_aa: CASSLRPAAEEQFF
j_call: TRBJ2-1; cdr3_length: 17; d_call: TRBD2; v_call: TRBV3-1; clone_size: many; cdr3_nt: TGTGCCAGCAGCCAAGTCGGGGGACTAGCGGGAGGGTGGGAGCAGTTCTTC; cdr3_aa: CASSQVGGLAGGWEQFF
j_call: TRBJ2-1; cdr3_length: 15; d_call: NA; v_call: TRBV7-9; clone_size: NA; cdr3_nt: TGTGCCAGCAGCTTTTTTGAGCACGGCTACAATGAGCAGTTCTTC; cdr3_aa: CASSFFEHGYNEQFF